These 22 T cell receptor beta chains originate from one sample sequenced in a study of T cells in tumors after PD-1 blockade. TCRdb's copy holds only in-frame clones and misses some; the assay was immunoSEQ multiplex PCR. Of 30,000 to 35,000 clones in the sample, 73% were seen once. Sequencing used PBMCs, obtained after anti-PD-1 treatment. All receptors derive from a human donor with basal cell carcinoma.

This clone was counted between two and nine times. V and J are TRBV24-1 and TRBJ1-2; possible D gene TRBD1, 6 bases. V lost 4 bases, J lost 6 bases, and 14 bases lay in between. The CDR3 loop spans 14 amino acids. Germline V lookup: CDR1 KGHDR, CDR2 SFDVKD. CDR3 region: CATSDRDKEHGYTF. DNA of the CDR3: TGTGCCACCAGTGACCGGGACAAGGAGCATGGCTACACCTTC.

The chain joins TRBV5-6 to TRBJ1-2; the D is unclear. The V and J ends lost 4 bases and 7 bases respectively, with 20 bases between them. The CDR3 has 15 amino acids. CDR1 SGHDT and CDR2 YYEEEE come from the germline V gene. This chain's CDR3 is CASSRTGISVGGYTF. The CDR3 nucleotides are TGTGCCAGCAGCCGGACCGGTATAAGTGTAGGTGGCTACACCTTC.

The V and J genes are TRBV7-2 and TRBJ2-4, with D possibly matching TRBD1 (5 bases). This CDR3 has 13 residues. V shed 0 bases and J shed 5 bases, with 5 bases lying between them. Germline loops: CDR1 SGHTA, CDR2 FQGNSA. In DNA form, the CDR3 reads TGTGCCAGCAGCTTAGCCAGGGAAAACATTCAGTACTTC. Translated, it gives CASSLARENIQYF.

The chain couples TRBV18 to TRBJ1-3; the D is unclear. The CDR3 contains 15 residues. Between the trimmed V and J ends, which lost 3 bases and 0 bases, there was a span of 9 bases. CDR1 is KGHSH and CDR2 is LQKENI in the germline V gene. CDR3 nucleotides: TGTGCCAGCTCACCCCGGGATAGCTCTGGAAACACCATATATTTT. As protein: CASSPRDSSGNTIYF.

V usage is TRBV19 and J usage is TRBJ1-5; D unclear. V gave up 4 bases and J gave up 1 base, with 8 bases separating them. The CDR3 length is 14 residues. Germline assignment: CDR1 LNHDA and CDR2 SQIVND (reference sequence). The CDR3, as DNA: TGTGCCAGTAGTAATCGGGTCAGCAATCAGCCCCAGCATTTT. Translated: CASSNRVSNQPQHF.

This clone occurred a few times. The chain has TRBV25-1 and TRBJ1-2; D is possibly TRBD1 (5 bases). Looked up from germline, CDR1 is MGHDK and CDR2 is SYGVNS. The CDR3 covers 13 residues. Trimming stripped 3 bases from V and 3 bases from J, with 8 bases between. This CDR3 is CASSEGQDYGYTF. The CDR3 bases are TGTGCCAGCAGTGAGGGGCAGGACTATGGCTACACCTTC.

CDR3 amino acids: CASSLQGAITEAFF. The CDR3 DNA follows: TGTGCCAGCAGCTTACAGGGGGCTATCACTGAAGCTTTCTTT. This chain uses TRBV7-3 with TRBJ1-1; TRBD1 matches 8 bases. The CDR3 runs to 14 residues. Unmatched junction bases numbered 3, after V lost 2 bases and J lost 4 bases. Germline V lookup: CDR1 SGHTA, CDR2 FQGTGA. The full variable domain, rest sourced from reference TRBV7-3 and TRBJ1-1, is GAGVSQTPSNKVTEKGKYVELRCDPISGHTALYWYRQSLGQGPEFLIYFQGTGAADDSGLPNDRFFAVRPEGSVSTLKIQRTERGDSAVYLCASSLQGAITEAFFGQGTRLTVV.

This clone was picked up a small number of times. The chain joins TRBV30 to TRBJ2-1, with 9 nucleotides matching TRBD1. The junction had 1 base not matched to a gene; V was cut back by 0 bases and J by 7 bases. The CDR3 spans 13 residues. The germline V gene has CDR1 GTSNPN and CDR2 SVGIG (reference sequence). The DNA for the CDR3 is TGTGCCTGGAGTGTACAGGGGGCTAATGAGCAGTTCTTC. It specifies CAWSVQGANEQFF. Complete variable domain (other parts from reference TRBV30 and TRBJ2-1): SQTIHQWPATLVQPVGSPLSLECTVEGTSNPNLYWYRQAAGRGLQLLFYSVGIGQISSEVPQNLSASRPQDRQFILSSKKLLLSDSGFYLCAWSVQGANEQFFGPGTRLTVL.

The chain links TRBV6-5 to TRBJ2-7; D may be TRBD2 (6 bases). V lost 7 bases and J 4 bases, leaving 17 bases between the germline ends. CDR3 size: 14 residues. The germline CDR1 and CDR2 sequences are MNHEY and SVGAGI. The CDR3 spells CASKPLRAGYEQYF. CDR3 nucleotides: TGTGCCAGCAAACCCCTTCGCGCGGGGTACGAGCAGTACTTC.

The rearrangement links TRBV7-2 to TRBJ1-4, with D uncertain. V lost 0 bases to trimming and J lost 2 bases, with 13 bases between them. Germline lookup yields CDR1 SGHTA and CDR2 FQGNSA. CDR3 size: 17 residues. CDR3 sequence: CASSLAPGRATNEKLFF. The CDR3 region has the DNA TGTGCCAGCAGCTTAGCCCCGGGGAGGGCGACTAATGAAAAACTGTTTTTT.

The V and J genes are TRBV7-9 and TRBJ1-2; D is ambiguous. Looked up from germline, CDR1 is SEHNR and CDR2 is FQNEAQ (reference sequence). The CDR3 is 14 residues long. Trimming removed 5 bases from V and 5 bases from J, with 15 bases in between. CDR3 in amino acids: CASSPGSGVYGYTF. DNA for the CDR3: TGTGCCAGCAGCCCAGGATCGGGCGTATATGGCTACACCTTC.

This chain links TRBV5-1 with TRBJ2-4; no clear D gene. The germline V gene encodes CDR1 SGHRS and CDR2 YFSETQ. CDR3 length: 14 residues. V lost 2 bases, J lost 5 bases, and 11 bases lay in between. This CDR3 is CASSLGFSENIQYF. Written as DNA, the CDR3 is TGCGCCAGCAGCTTAGGATTTTCCGAAAACATTCAGTACTTC.

The genes are TRBV5-4 and TRBJ2-1; 8 bases line up with TRBD1. Looked up from germline, CDR1 is SGHNT and CDR2 is YYREEE (reference sequence). The CDR3 totals 14 residues. With 5 bases clipped from V and 6 bases from J, the junction kept 7 bases outside the gene matches. CDR3 nucleotide sequence: TGTGCCAGCAGTCGACAGGGGCCCCTCAATGAGCAGTTCTTC. Translation: CASSRQGPLNEQFF.

The rearrangement links TRBV7-2 to TRBJ2-1, with a possible D match to TRBD1 (6 bases). V lost 6 bases and J 2 bases, leaving 11 bases between the germline ends. CDR1 is SGHTA, CDR2 FQGNSA, per germline. CDR3 length: 14 amino acids. The DNA for the CDR3 is TGTGCCAGCAGAGCCGGACAGACCTACAATGAGCAGTTCTTC. It is translated as CASRAGQTYNEQFF.

This chain links TRBV3-1 (or the pseudogene TRBV3-2) with TRBJ1-2; TRBD1 aligns across 8 bases. This CDR3 has 15 residues. The germline V gene has CDR1 LGHDT and CDR2 YNNKEL (reference sequence). V gave up 1 base and J gave up 6 bases; unmatched junction bases: 7. The CDR3 region has the DNA TGTGCCAGCAGCCAAGGGACAGGGAGTTTCGATGGCTACACCTTC. It codes for CASSQGTGSFDGYTF.

The genes are TRBV3-1 (or the pseudogene TRBV3-2) and TRBJ2-3; 9 bases match TRBD2. V shed 2 bases and J 4 bases; nucleotides not matched to a gene: 13. The CDR3 length is 18 residues. CDR1 and CDR2 (germline): LGHDT, YNNKEL (reference sequence). This chain's CDR3 is CASSQWGGGGAEADTQYF. The CDR3 coding sequence is TGTGCCAGCAGCCAATGGGGAGGCGGGGGGGCTGAGGCAGATACGCAGTATTTT.

The chain couples TRBV6-5 to TRBJ2-7; 7 bases match TRBD1. J lost 0 bases, V lost 6 bases, and 2 bases had no gene match. From germline, CDR1 is MNHEY and CDR2 SVGAGI. The CDR3 covers 13 residues. CDR3 loop: CASRDRFSYEQYF. The CDR3, as DNA: TGTGCCAGCAGGGACAGGTTCTCCTACGAGCAGTACTTC.

V and J are TRBV28 and TRBJ2-1, with D possibly matching TRBD2 (6 bases). Looked up from germline, CDR1 is MDHEN and CDR2 is SYDVKM. V was trimmed by 6 bases and J by 2 bases, leaving 14 bases between them. The CDR3 consists of 15 residues. The CDR3, as DNA: TGTGCCAGCAGCTACGGCCCGGGGGCCTACAATGAGCAGTTCTTC. Translating gives CASSYGPGAYNEQFF. The complete variable domain, with remaining parts taken from reference TRBV28 and TRBJ2-1, reads DVKVTQSSRYLVKRTGEKVFLECVQDMDHENMFWYRQDPGLGLRLIYFSYDVKMKEKGDIPEGYSVSREKKERFSLILESASTNQTSMYLCASSYGPGAYNEQFFGPGTRLTVL.

This clone was detected only a few times. The DNA of the CDR3 is TGTGCCAGCAGCCCAAGGCCCGGGACTAGCGGGGGGCCCATCACAGATACGCAGTATTTT. It encodes CASSPRPGTSGGPITDTQYF. The J gene is TRBJ2-3, the V gene TRBV7-3; 15 nucleotides agree with TRBD2. V dropped 5 bases and J dropped 2; count of bases not matched to a gene: 14. Germline lookup yields CDR1 SGHTA and CDR2 FQGTGA. The CDR3 loop spans 20 amino acids.

The rearrangement uses TRBV6-5 and TRBJ2-7; D is possibly TRBD2 (7 bases). Trimming stripped 4 bases from V and 2 bases from J, with 12 bases between. CDR1 is MNHEY and CDR2 is SVGAGI in the germline V gene. This CDR3 has 14 amino acids. The CDR3 protein is CASSSSGGPYEQYF. The CDR3 DNA reads TGTGCCAGCAGTTCGTCGGGGGGCCCCTACGAGCAGTACTTC.

This clone was found a few times. V usage is TRBV30 and J usage is TRBJ2-2; D is ambiguous. This CDR3 is 12 amino acids long. The germline CDR1 and CDR2 sequences are GTSNPN and SVGIG (reference sequence). Trimming left V 3 bases short and J 1 base short, with 3 bases between. The CDR3 spells CAWSQNTGELFF. The CDR3, as DNA: TGTGCCTGGAGCCAGAACACCGGGGAGCTGTTTTTT.

This clone showed up just once. Distinct nucleotide sequences in the sample also encode this CDR3. This CDR3 is CASSWGLAGGPNTGELFF. As DNA, the CDR3 is TGCGCCAGCAGCTGGGGACTCGCGGGGGGGCCGAACACCGGGGAGCTGTTTTTT. The chain is built from TRBV5-1 and TRBJ2-2; 9 nucleotides align to TRBD2. Germline V gene sequence: CDR1 SGHRS, CDR2 YFSETQ. V shed 3 bases and J 0 bases; nucleotides not matched to a gene: 9. This CDR3 spans 18 amino acids. The full variable domain, in which reference TRBV5-1 and TRBJ2-2 provide the parts outside the CDR3, is KAGVTQTPRYLIKTRGQQVTLSCSPISGHRSVSWYQQTPGQGLQFLFEYFSETQRNKGNFPGRFSGRQFSNSRSEMNVSTLELGDSALYLCASSWGLAGGPNTGELFFGEGSRLTVL.